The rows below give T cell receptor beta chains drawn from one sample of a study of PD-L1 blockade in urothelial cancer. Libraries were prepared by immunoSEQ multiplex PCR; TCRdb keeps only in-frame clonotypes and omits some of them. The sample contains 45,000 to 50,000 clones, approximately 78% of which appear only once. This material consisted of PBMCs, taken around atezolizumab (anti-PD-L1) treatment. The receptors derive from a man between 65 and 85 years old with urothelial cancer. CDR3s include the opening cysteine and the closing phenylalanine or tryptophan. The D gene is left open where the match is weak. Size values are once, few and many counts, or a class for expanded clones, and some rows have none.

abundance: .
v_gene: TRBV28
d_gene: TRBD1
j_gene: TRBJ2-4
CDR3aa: CASSSRDRGVIQYF
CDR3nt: TGTGCCAGCAGTTCGAGGGACAGGGGAGTCATTCAGTACTTC

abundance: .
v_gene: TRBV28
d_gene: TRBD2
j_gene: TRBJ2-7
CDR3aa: CASSSTGLASYEQYF
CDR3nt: TGTGCCAGCAGCTCCACCGGACTAGCCTCCTACGAGCAGTACTTC

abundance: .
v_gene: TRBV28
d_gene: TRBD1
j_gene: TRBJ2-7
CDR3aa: CASSFPDRGGFEQYF
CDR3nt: TGTGCCAGCAGTTTCCCTGACAGGGGGGGGTTCGAGCAGTACTTC

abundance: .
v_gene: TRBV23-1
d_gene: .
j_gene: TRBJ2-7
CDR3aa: CASSQSRRGVAYEQYF
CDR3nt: TGCGCCAGCAGTCAATCGAGGCGGGGAGTGGCCTACGAGCAGTACTTC

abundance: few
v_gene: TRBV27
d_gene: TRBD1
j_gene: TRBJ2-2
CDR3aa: CASTPWDRITGELFF
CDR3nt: TGTGCCAGCACCCCTTGGGACAGAATTACCGGGGAGCTGTTTTTT

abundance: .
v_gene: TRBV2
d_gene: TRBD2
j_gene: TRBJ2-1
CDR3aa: CASRLGTSQQFF
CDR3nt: TGTGCCAGCAGATTAGGGACTAGCCAGCAGTTCTTC

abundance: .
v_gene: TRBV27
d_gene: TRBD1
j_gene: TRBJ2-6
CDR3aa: CASSRGQDPGANVLTF
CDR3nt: TGTGCCAGCAGCCGGGGACAGGATCCTGGGGCCAACGTCCTGACTTTC

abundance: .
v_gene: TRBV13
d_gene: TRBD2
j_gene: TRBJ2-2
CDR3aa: CASSLPPGLAGNTGELFF
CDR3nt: TGTGCCAGCAGCTTACCCCCGGGACTAGCGGGAAACACCGGGGAGCTGTTTTTT

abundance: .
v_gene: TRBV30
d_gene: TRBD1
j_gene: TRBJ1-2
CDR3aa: CAWSRGTGIYGYTF
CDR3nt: TGTGCCTGGAGTCGGGGGACAGGAATTTATGGCTACACCTTC

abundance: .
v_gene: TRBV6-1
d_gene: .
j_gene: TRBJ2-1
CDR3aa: CASRGWKGDNEQFF
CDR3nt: TGTGCCAGCAGAGGTTGGAAAGGGGACAATGAGCAGTTCTTC

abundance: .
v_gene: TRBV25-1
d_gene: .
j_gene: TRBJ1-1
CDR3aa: CASSDFGLLNTEAFF
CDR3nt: TGTGCCAGCAGTGATTTTGGGCTTTTGAACACTGAAGCTTTCTTT

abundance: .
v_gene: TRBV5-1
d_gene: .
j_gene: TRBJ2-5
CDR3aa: CASSLAAAVRQETQYF
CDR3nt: TGCGCCAGCAGCTTGGCCGCGGCGGTACGACAAGAGACCCAGTACTTC

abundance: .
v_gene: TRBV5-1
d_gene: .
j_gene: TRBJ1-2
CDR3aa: CASSLQGSHYGYTF
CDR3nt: TGCGCCAGCAGCTTACAGGGCTCGCACTATGGCTACACCTTC

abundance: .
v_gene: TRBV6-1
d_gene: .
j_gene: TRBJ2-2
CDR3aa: CASNLDREAGELFF
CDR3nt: TGTGCCAGCAACCTTGACAGGGAGGCGGGGGAGCTGTTTTTT

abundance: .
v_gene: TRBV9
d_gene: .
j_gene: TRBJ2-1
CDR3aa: CASSVGGDSYNEQFF
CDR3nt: TGTGCCAGCAGCGTAGGGGGGGACTCCTACAATGAGCAGTTCTTC